A single sample is the source of the 28 T cell receptor beta chains below, sequenced in a study of beta chain features in type 1 diabetes. Of the isolated RNA, all was reverse transcribed, and so the sequenced material was expressed TCRB transcripts. Clones were read by immunoSEQ multiplex PCR, and TCRdb kept only the in-frame ones, dropping some. The sample contains over 100,000 clones, roughly 40% of which appear only once. Sequencing was carried out using stem cell memory CD4+ T cells from blood. The receptors derive from a woman aged 18-29 years in good health.

This clone has more than one count but fewer than ten. This chain connects TRBV7-9 to TRBJ2-7; 10 positions agree with TRBD1. The CDR3 has 16 residues. Per germline, CDR1 SEHNR and CDR2 FQNEAQ (reference sequence). J lost 7 bases, V lost 3 bases, and 12 bases had no gene match. Here the CDR3 reads CASSLGGQGKGYEQYF. CDR3 coding DNA: TGTGCCAGCAGCTTGGGGGGACAGGGGAAAGGGTATGAGCAGTACTTC.

This clone came up a few times. The rearrangement links TRBV4-1 to TRBJ2-7, with D possibly matching TRBD2 (6 bases). CDR1 and CDR2 (germline): MGHRA, YSYEKL. The CDR3 length is 19 residues. V was clipped by 4 bases and J by 0 bases, with 25 bases between them. CDR3 amino acids: CASSLRAVEVAGSSYEQYF. Written as DNA, the CDR3 is TGCGCCAGCAGCCTAAGGGCGGTCGAGGTGGCGGGGAGCTCCTACGAGCAGTACTTC.

The chain joins TRBV14 to TRBJ2-5; D is possibly TRBD1 (6 bases). The CDR3 has 15 amino acids. The V gene's germline CDR1 is SGHDN and CDR2 FVKESK. The V end was cut by 3 bases, the J end by 8 bases, with 19 bases between. The CDR3 DNA reads TGTGCCAGCAGCCAGTCAGTCTGGGCAGGGGAAACCCAGTACTTC. Its protein is CASSQSVWAGETQYF.

This clone was recorded a few times. The gene calls are TRBV14 and TRBJ2-5, with TRBD1 matching over 7 bases. The CDR3 loop spans 15 amino acids. With 0 bases clipped from V and 4 bases from J, the junction kept 5 bases outside the gene matches. The germline V gene has CDR1 SGHDN and CDR2 FVKESK. CDR3 nucleotide sequence: TGTGCCAGCAGCCAAGACCCAGGGGGTCCAGAGACCCAGTACTTC. It translates to CASSQDPGGPETQYF.

This chain joins TRBV2 and TRBJ2-2; tentative D call: TRBD1 (8 bases). The CDR3 has 15 residues. Germline values: CDR1 SNHLY, CDR2 FYNNEI. V gave up 6 bases and J gave up 5 bases, with 16 bases separating them. The CDR3 loop is CASRPTGGGTGELFF. The CDR3 DNA is TGTGCCAGCAGGCCAACAGGGGGGGGTACCGGGGAGCTGTTTTTT.

This sequence joins TRBV18 and TRBJ2-2; 7 bases are shared with TRBD1. J gave up 0 bases and V 3 bases, and 4 bases lay outside the gene matches. Germline CDR1 and CDR2: KGHSH and LQKENI. The CDR3 has 16 residues. The CDR3 nucleotides read TGTGCCAGCTCACCCCCGGGACAGACGAACACCGGGGAGCTGTTTTTT. This translates into CASSPPGQTNTGELFF.

V usage is TRBV28 and J usage is TRBJ2-6; D gene unclear. In germline, CDR1 is MDHEN, CDR2 SYDVKM. Trimming removed 4 bases from V and 2 bases from J, with 9 bases in between. There are 15 residues in the CDR3. CDR3 DNA sequence: TGTGCCAGCAGTTACGGCGGTACTGGGGCCAACGTCCTGACTTTC. Encoded protein: CASSYGGTGANVLTF.

V gene TRBV7-2 combines with J gene TRBJ1-2; perhaps TRBD1 as D (6 bases). Germline V gene lookup returns CDR1 SGHTA and CDR2 FQGNSA. Trimming pared 5 bases from V and 2 bases from J, leaving 9 bases between. The CDR3 runs 13 residues. Written as DNA, the CDR3 is TGTGCCAGCAGCCCCCAGGGGAACTATGGCTACACCTTC. It yields the protein CASSPQGNYGYTF.

CDR3 protein: CASSYVGTGVHNEQFF. The CDR3 nucleotides are TGTGCCAGCAGTTACGTGGGGACAGGGGTCCACAATGAGCAGTTCTTC. The gene calls are TRBV27 and TRBJ2-1; TRBD1 matches 10 bases. In germline, CDR1 is MNHEY, CDR2 SMNVEV (reference sequence). The CDR3 has 16 residues. Trimming at V came to 4 bases and at J to 5 bases, leaving 8 bases not matched to a gene.

V and J are TRBV18 and TRBJ2-7, with D possibly being TRBD1 (5 bases). CDR3 length: 13 residues. CDR1 and CDR2 from the germline V gene are KGHSH and LQKENI. V lost 10 bases to trimming and J lost 0 bases, with 13 bases between them. The chain's CDR3 is CATGSFSSYEQYF. CDR3 nucleotides: TGTGCCACAGGGTCGTTCAGCTCCTACGAGCAGTACTTC.

CDR3 in DNA: TGCAGTGCTAGGGAGGACTACGAGCAGTACTTC. Its protein is CSAREDYEQYF. The rearrangement joins TRBV20-1 to TRBJ2-7; possibly TRBD2 for D (5 bases). The CDR3 sequence is 11 residues long. With 3 bases removed from V and 3 bases from J, the gap between germline ends came to 6 bases. CDR1 is DFQATT and CDR2 is SNEGSKA in the germline V gene (reference sequence).

CDR3 sequence reads: CASSPLTGELFF. The CDR3 nucleotides are TGCGCCAGCAGCCCTCTTACCGGGGAGCTGTTTTTT. The chain has TRBV5-1 and TRBJ2-2; D call uncertain. Looked up from germline, CDR1 is SGHRS and CDR2 is YFSETQ. This CDR3 region has 12 residues. With 4 bases removed from V and 5 bases from J, the gap between germline ends came to 6 bases.

The V and J genes are TRBV9 and TRBJ2-1; D perhaps matches TRBD2 (5 bases). The germline V and J ends were trimmed by 0 bases and 10 bases, with 23 bases remaining between them. This CDR3 is built from 17 residues. Germline lookup yields CDR1 SGDLS and CDR2 YYNGEE. CDR3 loop: CASSVAFGGSPTTEQFF. The CDR3 DNA sequence: TGTGCCAGCAGCGTAGCGTTCGGAGGTAGTCCCACAACCGAGCAGTTCTTC. The full variable domain, rest sourced from reference TRBV9 and TRBJ2-1, is DSGVTQTPKHLITATGQRVTLRCSPRSGDLSVYWYQQSLDQGLQFLIQYYNGEERAKGNILERFSAQQFPDLHSELNLSSLELGDSALYFCASSVAFGGSPTTEQFFGPGTRLTVL.

This clone was seen only a few times. V gene TRBV19 combines with J gene TRBJ1-1; unclear D gene. Germline lookup yields CDR1 LNHDA and CDR2 SQIVND (reference sequence). The CDR3 extends over 13 amino acids. With 6 bases removed from V and 5 bases from J, the gap between germline ends came to 13 bases. CDR3 amino acids: CASRDPRGTEAFF. The CDR3 bases are TGTGCCAGTAGAGACCCGCGAGGGACTGAAGCTTTCTTT.

The rearrangement uses TRBV27 and TRBJ1-1; 7 nucleotides line up with TRBD1. The CDR3 is 14 amino acids. The germline CDR1 and CDR2 sequences are MNHEY and SMNVEV (reference sequence). J gave up 6 bases and V 3 bases, and 7 bases lay outside the gene matches. CDR3 amino acids: CASSFDRVAAEAFF. The CDR3, as DNA: TGTGCCAGCAGTTTTGACAGGGTGGCGGCTGAAGCTTTCTTT.

The chain uses TRBV2 and TRBJ1-2; D is uncertain. Germline V gene sequence: CDR1 SNHLY, CDR2 FYNNEI. This CDR3 spans 13 amino acids. V dropped 6 bases and J dropped 5 bases, with 13 bases sitting between them. CDR3 sequence (DNA): TGTGCCAGCAGCGGCGGGGTCTATTATGGCTACACCTTC. Protein sequence: CASSGGVYYGYTF.

The chain uses TRBV30 and TRBJ1-1; 9 bases agree with TRBD1. Per the germline V gene, CDR1 is GTSNPN and CDR2 is SVGIG (reference sequence). V lost 5 bases to trimming and J lost 1 base; unmatched junction nucleotides: 14. The CDR3 extends over 17 amino acids. This CDR3 is CAWLRIRRDRANTEAFF. Written as DNA, the CDR3 is TGTGCCTGGTTACGTATACGGCGGGACAGGGCGAACACTGAAGCTTTCTTT.

The V gene is TRBV6-5, the J gene TRBJ1-3; a possible D gene is TRBD1 (6 bases). This CDR3 has 15 residues. V lost 2 bases, J lost 4 bases, and 12 bases lay in between. Germline-derived CDR1 and CDR2 are MNHEY and SVGAGI. The DNA for the CDR3 is TGTGCCAGCAGTTACCTGTGGGGGCAAGGAAACACCATATATTTT. Translation: CASSYLWGQGNTIYF.

The gene calls are TRBV7-6 and TRBJ1-2, with D possibly being TRBD1 (6 bases). CDR1 and CDR2 (germline): SGHVS, FNYEAQ. V lost 5 bases and J lost 7, with 14 bases in between. CDR3 length: 13 amino acids. The CDR3 loop is CASSPRGSSGYTF. CDR3 in DNA: TGTGCCAGCAGCCCCAGGGGATCGTCTGGCTACACCTTC.

This sequence joins TRBV29-1 and TRBJ1-4, with D maybe TRBD1 (6 bases). Trimming pared 4 bases from V and 8 bases from J, leaving 23 bases between. CDR1 and CDR2 from the germline V gene are SQVTM and ANQGSEA. The CDR3 consists of 16 residues. The CDR3 protein is CSVGTGHSSVGEKLFF. CDR3 bases: TGCAGCGTTGGTACGGGACATTCTTCAGTAGGGGAAAAACTGTTTTTT.

The rearrangement links TRBV11-2 to TRBJ1-2, with 8 positions matching TRBD1. CDR3 length: 13 residues. Per the germline V gene, CDR1 is SGHAT and CDR2 is FQNNGV. After removal of 6 bases from V and 8 bases from J, the junction contained 8 bases not matched to a gene. The CDR3 loop reads CASRTQGARGYTF. The CDR3 bases are TGTGCCAGCAGGACCCAGGGGGCGAGGGGCTACACCTTC.

This rearrangement joins TRBV2 to TRBJ2-7; D is possibly TRBD2 (5 bases). Germline V lookup: CDR1 SNHLY, CDR2 FYNNEI. V lost 9 bases and J 6 bases, leaving 18 bases between the germline ends. The CDR3 totals 13 residues. This CDR3 reads CASTGRPSIEQYF. CDR3 sequence (DNA): TGTGCCAGTACCGGGCGGCCTAGCATCGAGCAGTACTTC.

This clone was seen a few times. The genes are TRBV11-1 and TRBJ1-1; TRBD1 is a possible D gene (6 bases). CDR1 and CDR2 from the germline V gene are SGHAT and FQDESV (reference sequence). V lost 5 bases and J 9 bases, leaving 16 bases between the germline ends. The CDR3 totals 13 residues. DNA for the CDR3: TGTGCCAGCAGCGTAAACAGGGCTCAGCAAGCTTTCTTT. It is translated as CASSVNRAQQAFF.

This clone occurred once. The chain is built from TRBV18 and TRBJ1-5; D gene unclear. The V gene lost 1 base and the J gene lost 1 base, with 14 bases spanning the gap. CDR3 size: 17 residues. Germline CDR1 reads KGHSH; CDR2 reads LQKENI. The CDR3, as DNA: TGTGCCAGCTCACCACGGCAGATACTAGGAAGCAATCAGCCCCAGCATTTT. This sequence encodes CASSPRQILGSNQPQHF. The whole variable domain, filled in from reference TRBV18 and TRBJ1-5, reads NAGVMQNPRHLVRRRGQEARLRCSPMKGHSHVYWYRQLPEEGLKFMVYLQKENIIDESGMPKERFSAEFPKEGPSILRIQQVVRGDSAAYFCASSPRQILGSNQPQHFGDGTRLSIL.

V and J are TRBV29-1 and TRBJ2-5; the D gene is possibly TRBD1 (5 bases). Germline CDR1 is SQVTM and CDR2 is ANQGSEA. The CDR3 has 22 amino acids. The V end lost 4 bases, the J end lost 0 bases, and 36 bases lay between the germline ends. The CDR3 DNA reads as TGCAGCGTTGCGACCAGGGTCCCGCTTAGGGGTAGAGGCTTGTCGTACCAAGAGACCCAGTACTTC. Translation gives CSVATRVPLRGRGLSYQETQYF.

This clone turned up a few times. V and J are TRBV4-2 and TRBJ2-1; 12 nucleotides line up with TRBD2. CDR3 length: 17 residues. Germline loops: CDR1 LGHNA, CDR2 YNFKEQ. V shed 3 bases, J shed 10 bases, and the junction held 13 bases outside the gene matches. CDR3 nucleotides: TGTGCCAGCAGCCAGGCCTATCCTAGCGGGAGGGCCTTAGAGCAGTTCTTC. It yields the protein CASSQAYPSGRALEQFF.

This clone has more than one count but fewer than ten. J is TRBJ2-7 and V is TRBV30, with D hard to call. This CDR3 is built from 11 residues. V lost 3 bases and J lost 4, with 7 bases in between. Germline CDR1 reads GTSNPN; CDR2 reads SVGIG (reference sequence). The chain's CDR3 is CAWRRNYEQYF. The CDR3 region has the DNA TGTGCCTGGAGGCGAAATTACGAGCAGTACTTC.

CDR3 coding DNA: TGCGCCAGCAGCCATAAGCGGGAGGGCCCGAATGAGCAGTTCTTC. It is translated as CASSHKREGPNEQFF. J is TRBJ2-1 and V is TRBV4-1; 10 bases are shared with TRBD2. Losses at the gene ends were 3 bases for V and 7 bases for J; bases not matched to a gene: 6. CDR1 and CDR2 from the germline V gene are MGHRA and YSYEKL. This CDR3 comprises 15 residues.